The rows below give T cell receptor beta chains drawn from one sample of a study of CD8 T cells in Susac syndrome. MiXCR, applied by TCRdb to the immunoSEQ multiplex PCR reads, yields one record per CDR3 protein. The sample consists of roughly 330,000 distinct CDR3 sequences, about 91% of them appearing once. Sequencing used CD4+ T cells from PBMCs. The source is a human donor with multiple sclerosis. CDR3s include the opening cysteine and the closing phenylalanine or tryptophan.

TRBV18 | CASSPLPGYQETQYF
TRBV29-1 | CSVESRNTEAFF
TRBV2 | CASSWTSGTNTGELFF
TRBV19 | CASTDGQVSGSPLHF
TRBV6-1 | CASRGIGIPGELFF
TRBV7-2 | CASSLASGAYEQYF
TRBV6-2/TRBV6-3 | CASSSNRVRQPQHF
TRBV20-1 | CSATDSLNQPQHF
TRBV5-6 | CASTRDRGEKLFF
TRBV7-9 | CASSLRLAGGLDTQYF
TRBV5-1 | CASSLVPPVGSGSPQETQYF
TRBV24-1 | CATSDPLLGETQYF
TRBV11-2 | CASSLGMGELFF
TRBV14 | CASSQGGRGLYEQYF
TRBV13 | CASRWGSSYNSPLHF
TRBV29-1 | CSVGHQGYTF
TRBV5-4 | CASSRHFQETQYF
TRBV12-5 | CASGLVTGAFNNEQFF
TRBV30 | CAWRPGQRNTEAFF
TRBV18 | CASSPRDRIDYGYTF
TRBV6-1 | CASLFQQYPTIGYTF
TRBV15 | CATSRDSGSNQPQHF
TRBV29-1 | CSGGQGAVGYTF
TRBV2 | CASRTQPASGYNEQFF
TRBV6-2/TRBV6-3 | CASSYGLVGSQPQHF
TRBV10-3 | CAISESSGRSDEQFF
TRBV5-1 | CASSWAGMRTEAFF
TRBV18 | CASSAGESQPQHF
TRBV5-1 | CASSTSGTAYGYTF
TRBV20-1 | CSARDADITDTQYF
TRBV24-1 | CATSEGTSGQETQYF
TRBV29-1 | CSVDVAGAGELFF
TRBV3-1 | CASSPPGAPQYF
TRBV27 | CASSSLRRGRNQPQHF
TRBV20-1 | CSAREGGTNYGYTF
TRBV29-1 | CSVAKQGTDTQYF
TRBV5-1 | CASSLPGTSGRSYEQYF
TRBV5-4 | CASSLAPTDTQYF
TRBV7-2 | CASSLALTGFKDYGYTF
TRBV30 | CAWLRDPYEQYF
TRBV7-2 | CASSLYSSSYNEQFF